Following are 2 T cell receptor beta chains from one sample sequenced in a study of blood T cell repertoires in COVID-19 (dated by TCRdb to 2018 to 2021). Library method: the immunoSEQ multiplex PCR assay. The table comes from immuneACCESS by way of TCRdb, which keeps in-frame sequences with V and J called. Part of the clones is missing from these tables; in studies checked, under half for an unresolved V gene and the rest for unknown reasons. This sample has over 200,000 clones in its table, and approximately 80% of those were observed once. The ten largest clones capture about 27% of the sample. The specimen sequenced was peripheral blood. These receptors were collected from a middle-aged man with acute or convalescent COVID-19.

The rearrangement joins TRBV7-2 to TRBJ2-1; the D gene is possibly TRBD2 (6 bases). The CDR3 runs to 18 residues. Per the germline V gene, CDR1 is SGHTA and CDR2 is FQGNSA. V was pared by 2 bases and J by 6 bases, with 23 bases between. Written as DNA, the CDR3 is TGTGCCAGCAGCTTACATGGGCGACTAGTAATATCGGGCAATGAGCAGTTCTTC. Translated: CASSLHGRLVISGNEQFF.

V and J are TRBV7-9 and TRBJ1-2, with D possibly being TRBD1 (5 bases). V was cut by 4 bases and J by 7 bases, with 10 bases left in between. CDR1 SEHNR and CDR2 FQNEAQ come from the germline V gene (reference sequence). The CDR3 totals 12 residues. The DNA of the CDR3 is TGTGCCAGCAGCTCGGACAACGGTGGCTACACCTTC. This translates into CASSSDNGGYTF.